Listed here are 21 T cell receptor beta chains from one sample, sequenced in a study of blood T cell repertoires in COVID-19 (TCRdb year 2020). Library preparation used the immunoSEQ multiplex PCR assay. TCRdb provides this immuneACCESS table in a form limited to in-frame rearrangements. Some clones are lacking; in checked studies, under half of them reflect an unresolved V gene, and why the rest are absent is not known. Here the sample has about 83,000 clones; around 87% occur a single time. The ten most abundant clones make up under 8.5% of the sample. Material: peripheral blood. The source is a man aged 80 or over with active or convalescent COVID-19.

This clone appeared a few times. This chain links TRBV2 with TRBJ1-1; a weak D match, TRBD1 (6 bases). The length of the CDR3 is 12 residues. Germline assignment: CDR1 SNHLY and CDR2 FYNNEI. V was clipped by 11 bases and J by 0 bases, with 10 bases between them. This CDR3 reads CAAGQLNTEAFF. The CDR3 DNA reads TGTGCCGCCGGACAGCTGAACACTGAAGCTTTCTTT. Filled out from reference TRBV2 and TRBJ1-1, the complete variable domain reads EPEVTQTPSHQVTQMGQEVILRCVPISNHLYFYWYRQILGQKVEFLVSFYNNEISEKSEIFDDQFSVERPDGSNFTLKIRSTKLEDSAMYFCAAGQLNTEAFFGQGTRLTVV.

This clone was counted a single time. The rearrangement joins TRBV18 to TRBJ1-4; tentative D call: TRBD1 (5 bases). Germline CDR1 KGHSH, CDR2 LQKENI. V was cut by 4 bases and J by 4 bases, with 13 bases left in between. The CDR3 consists of 15 residues. CDR3 DNA: TGTGCCAGCTCACTGACGACAGACCTTAATGAAAAACTGTTTTTT. Translating gives CASSLTTDLNEKLFF. Full variable domain (outside the CDR3, taken from reference TRBV18 and TRBJ1-4): NAGVMQNPRHLVRRRGQEARLRCSPMKGHSHVYWYRQLPEEGLKFMVYLQKENIIDESGMPKERFSAEFPKEGPSILRIQQVVRGDSAAYFCASSLTTDLNEKLFFGSGTQLSVL.

The rearrangement joins TRBV5-6 to TRBJ2-2; 7 nucleotides line up with TRBD2. Germline trimming cut 0 bases from V and 6 bases from J; bases unmatched to any gene: 5. CDR1 is SGHDT and CDR2 is YYEEEE in the germline V gene. The CDR3 length is 15 residues. The CDR3 reads CASSLEGRVAGELFF. In DNA, the CDR3 is TGTGCCAGCAGCTTGGAGGGGAGGGTTGCCGGGGAGCTGTTTTTT.

The gene calls are TRBV5-1 and TRBJ2-2; 7 bases match TRBD2. This CDR3 region has 16 residues. Per the germline V gene, CDR1 is SGHRS and CDR2 is YFSETQ. Losses at the gene ends were 0 bases for V and 5 bases for J; bases not matched to a gene: 7. In nucleotides, the CDR3 is TGCGCCAGCAGCTTGGTTGCGGGAGCGGAAACCGGGGAGCTGTTTTTT. It specifies CASSLVAGAETGELFF.

The DNA for the CDR3 is TGTGCCAGCAGAACGACTAGCGGGATTGGAGATACGCAGTATTTT. This encodes CASRTTSGIGDTQYF. The chain uses TRBV25-1 and TRBJ2-3; TRBD2 matches at 11 bases. The CDR3 contains 15 residues. The trim removed 6 bases at V and 5 bases at J, leaving 7 bases unmatched. CDR1 is MGHDK and CDR2 is SYGVNS in the germline V gene.

The genes are TRBV28 and TRBJ1-1; perhaps TRBD1 as D (5 bases). Looked up from germline, CDR1 is MDHEN and CDR2 is SYDVKM. V lost 1 base to trimming and J lost 7 bases, with 13 bases between them. This CDR3 region has 14 residues. The CDR3 nucleotides are TGTGCCAGCAGTTTATCAGGGTGGGTGGGTGAAGCTTTCTTT. This translates into CASSLSGWVGEAFF.

The V gene is TRBV14, the J gene TRBJ1-1; no definite D call. Between the trimmed V and J ends, which lost 1 base and 4 bases, there was a span of 16 bases. Germline V lookup: CDR1 SGHDN, CDR2 FVKESK. This CDR3 has 16 amino acids. CDR3 in DNA: TGTGCCAGCAGCCAAGCCCAGGTCGCCTCTGGCACTGAAGCTTTCTTT. Translation gives CASSQAQVASGTEAFF.

The J gene is TRBJ2-5, the V gene TRBV10-2; D is undetermined. There are 13 residues in the CDR3. V was pared by 2 bases and J by 5 bases, with 9 bases between. Germline-derived CDR1 and CDR2 are WSHSY and SAAADI. The CDR3 reads CASSERARETQYF. CDR3 in DNA: TGCGCCAGCAGTGAGAGAGCGCGGGAGACCCAGTACTTC.

This chain uses TRBV7-9 with TRBJ1-1, with TRBD1 matching over 7 bases. The CDR3 consists of 13 residues. CDR1 is SEHNR and CDR2 is FQNEAQ in the germline V gene (reference sequence). With 7 bases clipped from V and 1 base from J, the junction kept 3 bases outside the gene matches. The CDR3 sequence: CASNRGGNTEAFF. The DNA for the CDR3 is TGTGCCAGCAACAGGGGCGGGAACACTGAAGCTTTCTTT. Based on the CDR3 plus reference TRBV7-9 and TRBJ1-1, the full variable domain is DTGVSQNPRHKITKRGQNVTFRCDPISEHNRLYWYRQTLGQGPEFLTYFQNEAQLEKSRLLSDRFSAERPKGSFSTLEIQRTEQGDSAMYLCASNRGGNTEAFFGQGTRLTVV.

J is TRBJ2-3 and V is TRBV7-2; possible D gene TRBD1, 6 bases. Germline lookup yields CDR1 SGHTA and CDR2 FQGNSA. CDR3 length equals 12 residues. V was cut by 1 base and J by 13 bases, with 12 bases left in between. The CDR3 is CASSLDRAEKYF. DNA of the CDR3: TGTGCCAGCAGCTTAGACAGGGCCGAAAAGTATTTT.

This chain joins TRBV19 and TRBJ1-5; possible D gene TRBD1, 5 bases. The CDR3 consists of 15 residues. V lost 6 bases, J lost 4 bases, and 16 bases lay in between. From germline, CDR1 is LNHDA and CDR2 SQIVND (reference sequence). The CDR3 DNA follows: TGTGCCAGTAGGGACCAGGGCAGACCAAATCAGCCCCAGCATTTT. Residues: CASRDQGRPNQPQHF.

V is TRBV28 and J is TRBJ2-6; D might be TRBD1 (5 bases). Germline assignment: CDR1 MDHEN and CDR2 SYDVKM. The V end was cut by 0 bases, the J end by 1 base, with 13 bases between. The CDR3 totals 18 residues. The CDR3 nucleotides are TGTGCCAGCAGTTTATGGGGAAGGGGTGGATCTGGGGCCAACGTCCTGACTTTC. This codes for CASSLWGRGGSGANVLTF.

The rearrangement uses TRBV19 and TRBJ1-5, with 7 positions matching TRBD1. The CDR3 totals 17 residues. The V and J ends lost 4 bases and 7 bases, in that order; junction bases with no gene match: 16. Germline CDR1 is LNHDA and CDR2 is SQIVND (reference sequence). DNA of the CDR3: TGTGCCAGTAGTACCGACTTACAGGGGTTAGGGCGCCAGCCCCAGCATTTT. It codes for CASSTDLQGLGRQPQHF.

This clone appeared a single time. V and J are TRBV5-1 and TRBJ1-1; TRBD1 agrees at 8 bases. The CDR3 runs to 15 residues. Germline V lookup: CDR1 SGHRS, CDR2 YFSETQ. V shed 4 bases and J 4 bases; nucleotides not matched to a gene: 9. The CDR3 sequence is CASSTQGAPGTEAFF. In DNA, the CDR3 is TGCGCCAGCAGCACGCAGGGGGCGCCGGGCACTGAAGCTTTCTTT.

The genes are TRBV10-2 and TRBJ2-7; 12 bases align to TRBD2. Germline CDR1 and CDR2: WSHSY and SAAADI. This CDR3 spans 14 amino acids. Trimming took 6 bases from V and 2 from J; bases not matched to a gene: 2. CDR3 nucleotides: TGCGCCAGCAGCCTAGCGGGAGGGCCCTACGAGCAGTACGTC. This codes for CASSLAGGPYEQYV.

This chain links TRBV24-1 with TRBJ2-6, with 9 bases matching TRBD1. V gave up 7 bases and J gave up 2 bases; unmatched junction bases: 8. This CDR3 comprises 17 residues. Germline V gives CDR1 KGHDR, CDR2 SFDVKD. The CDR3 nucleotides are TGTGCCACCAGCAAACCGGGACAGGGACCTGGGGCCAACGTCCTGACTTTC. Its protein is CATSKPGQGPGANVLTF.

This sequence joins TRBV30 and TRBJ1-2; perhaps TRBD1 as D (6 bases). Germline CDR1 is GTSNPN and CDR2 is SVGIG (reference sequence). This CDR3 region has 13 residues. V was trimmed by 1 base and J by 6 bases, leaving 12 bases between them. DNA for the CDR3: TGTGCCTGGAGTGACAGGGCCGCCAATGGCTACACCTTC. It is translated as CAWSDRAANGYTF. Full variable domain (remainder filled in from reference TRBV30 and TRBJ1-2): SQTIHQWPATLVQPVGSPLSLECTVEGTSNPNLYWYRQAAGRGLQLLFYSVGIGQISSEVPQNLSASRPQDRQFILSSKKLLLSDSGFYLCAWSDRAANGYTFGSGTRLTVV.

This chain connects TRBV30 to TRBJ2-5, with TRBD2 matching over 8 bases. V shed 3 bases, J shed 1 base, and the junction held 7 bases outside the gene matches. The CDR3 consists of 15 residues. Germline loops: CDR1 GTSNPN, CDR2 SVGIG (reference sequence). Written as DNA, the CDR3 is TGTGCCTGGAGGGTTGCGGGAGGTGCCCAAGAGACCCAGTACTTC. Translation gives CAWRVAGGAQETQYF.

The J gene is TRBJ2-3, the V gene TRBV19; 12 positions agree with TRBD1. Germline CDR1 reads LNHDA; CDR2 reads SQIVND (reference sequence). With 4 bases clipped from V and 4 bases from J, the junction kept 3 bases outside the gene matches. This CDR3 is built from 15 residues. CDR3 bases: TGTGCCAGTAGTAAAGGGACAGGGGGCCCAGATACGCAGTATTTT. This sequence encodes CASSKGTGGPDTQYF.

This clone showed up just once. Written as DNA, the CDR3 is TGTGCCAGCAGGGGGACTAGCGGGATTTATGAGACCCAGTACTTC. It codes for CASRGTSGIYETQYF. The chain uses TRBV2 and TRBJ2-5, with 13 positions matching TRBD2. Trimming took 6 bases from V and 5 from J; bases not matched to a gene: 6. Looked up from germline, CDR1 is SNHLY and CDR2 is FYNNEI. The length of the CDR3 is 15 residues. Filled out from reference TRBV2 and TRBJ2-5, the complete variable domain reads EPEVTQTPSHQVTQMGQEVILRCVPISNHLYFYWYRQILGQKVEFLVSFYNNEISEKSEIFDDQFSVERPDGSNFTLKIRSTKLEDSAMYFCASRGTSGIYETQYFGPGTRLLVL.

As DNA, the CDR3 is TGTGCCTGGTATAAGGGACCGGGACAAAGGGATTCACCCCTCCACTTT. Encoded protein: CAWYKGPGQRDSPLHF. This rearrangement joins TRBV30 to TRBJ1-6; possibly TRBD1 for D (6 bases). The CDR3 has 16 residues. Trimming pared 5 bases from V and 8 bases from J, leaving 22 bases between. In germline, CDR1 is GTSNPN, CDR2 SVGIG (reference sequence). Looking up the rest from reference TRBV30 and TRBJ1-6 gives the full variable domain: SQTIHQWPATLVQPVGSPLSLECTVEGTSNPNLYWYRQAAGRGLQLLFYSVGIGQISSEVPQNLSASRPQDRQFILSSKKLLLSDSGFYLCAWYKGPGQRDSPLHFGNGTRLTVT.